A selection of T cell receptor beta chains follows, all from one sample in a study of regulatory T cells in long-lasting Graves disease. Using its own MiXCR run on the multiplex PCR reads, TCRdb lists one record per CDR3 protein. The sample lists a few hundred thousand distinct CDR3 sequences; about a quarter were seen once. Material: peripheral blood mononuclear cells (PBMCs), obtained when the disease was refractory, from a patient treated with antithyroid drugs. Source of these receptors: a female donor with Graves disease. CDR3s include the opening cysteine and the closing phenylalanine or tryptophan. The D gene is left open where the match is weak. Clone size is given for some rows only: seen once, a few or many times, or a class if the clone is expanded.

-,-,TRBJ2-2,17,TRBV7-2,CASSLGGAGRNTGELFF,TGTGCCAGCAGCTTAGGGGGGGCAGGGAGAAACACCGGGGAGCTGTTTTTT
TRBD2,few,TRBJ2-7,16,TRBV5-1,CASSLVTLAGFYEQYF,TGCGCCAGCAGCTTGGTTACGCTAGCGGGTTTCTACGAGCAGTACTTC
TRBD2,once,TRBJ2-7,13,TRBV4-1,CASRGGRGYEQYF,TGCGCCAGCAGGGGCGGGAGAGGCTACGAGCAGTACTTC
-,many,TRBJ2-5,15,TRBV14,CASSRIGLPGETQYF,TGTGCCAGCAGCCGAATCGGGCTACCTGGGGAGACCCAGTACTTC
TRBD2,-,TRBJ2-7,17,TRBV5-1,CASSLRFGLAGEEEQYF,TGCGCCAGCAGCCTCCGGTTTGGGCTAGCGGGAGAAGAGGAGCAGTACTTC
TRBD1,many,TRBJ1-3,16,TRBV11-2,CASSARTGGYGNTIYF,TGTGCCAGCAGCGCCCGGACAGGGGGATACGGAAACACCATATATTTT
-,-,TRBJ2-2,12,TRBV28,CASSQTTGELFF,TGTGCCAGCAGTCAAACCACCGGGGAGCTGTTTTTT
-,-,TRBJ1-1,14,TRBV5-1,CASSSQDESTEAFF,TGCGCCAGCAGCAGCCAGGATGAAAGCACTGAAGCTTTCTTT
TRBD1,-,TRBJ1-1,13,TRBV11-1,CASSLKGATEAFF,TGTGCCAGCAGCTTAAAGGGGGCCACTGAAGCTTTCTTT
-,few,TRBJ2-7,14,TRBV12-3/TRBV12-4,CASRSDGRSAKQYF,TGTGCCAGCAGATCCGACGGGAGATCTGCAAAGCAGTACTTC
-,few,TRBJ2-2,15,TRBV28,CASSLDSGNTGELFF,TGTGCCAGCAGTCTGGACAGTGGCAACACCGGGGAGCTGTTTTTT
TRBD2,-,TRBJ2-7,14,TRBV20-1,CSAARGGSSHEQYF,TGCAGTGCCGCGAGGGGCGGGAGCTCCCACGAGCAGTACTTC
-,-,TRBJ2-7,15,TRBV4-1,CASSQVTAKTYEQYF,TGCGCCAGCAGCCAAGTAACAGCTAAAACCTACGAGCAGTACTTC
TRBD1,many,TRBJ2-6,20,TRBV6-2/TRBV6-3,CASRAPTGTGAFSGANVLTF,TGTGCCAGCAGAGCTCCTACCGGGACAGGGGCCTTCTCTGGGGCCAACGTCCTGACTTTC
-,-,TRBJ2-7,12,TRBV29-1,CSARDTAGEQYF,TGCAGCGCACGGGACACCGCGGGGGAGCAGTACTTC
TRBD1,-,TRBJ1-5,15,TRBV19,CASSIPGQVDQPQHF,TGTGCCAGTAGTATTCCCGGACAGGTTGATCAGCCCCAGCATTTT
-,many,TRBJ2-5,13,TRBV2,CASSGGLGETQYF,TGTGCCAGCAGTGGGGGGCTAGGAGAGACCCAGTACTTC
-,-,TRBJ2-5,16,TRBV29-1,CSVKDDSFFGGETQYF,TGCAGCGTTAAAGATGATAGCTTTTTTGGGGGGGAGACCCAGTACTTC
TRBD2,-,TRBJ2-5,14,TRBV3-1,CASSHGAGGETQYF,TGTGCCAGCAGCCATGGGGCCGGGGGGGAGACCCAGTACTTC
-,many,TRBJ2-7,15,TRBV28,CASSPPPATSYEQYF,TGTGCCAGCAGTCCCCCCCCCGCCACATCCTACGAGCAGTACTTC
-,many,TRBJ1-5,14,TRBV28,CASSFRELFQPQHF,TGTGCCAGCAGTTTCCGAGAACTCTTTCAGCCCCAGCATTTT
TRBD2,-,TRBJ2-1,13,TRBV20-1,CSARDGRLNEQFF,TGCAGTGCTAGGGACGGGAGGTTAAATGAGCAGTTCTTC
TRBD1,-,TRBJ1-2,12,TRBV20-1,CSHSRGAWGYTF,TGCAGCCACTCCAGGGGGGCCTGGGGCTACACCTTC
-,few,TRBJ1-1,14,TRBV7-9,CASSLADGYTEAFF,TGTGCCAGCAGCTTAGCCGACGGGTACACTGAAGCTTTCTTT
-,-,TRBJ2-7,15,TRBV30,CAWSPIGRDSYEQYF,TGTGCCTGGAGTCCCATTGGGCGGGACTCCTACGAGCAGTACTTC
-,-,TRBJ2-5,15,TRBV5-1,CASSLGGKGQETQYF,TGCGCCAGCAGCTTGGGAGGGAAGGGCCAAGAGACCCAGTACTTC
-,-,TRBJ2-7,16,TRBV10-3,CAISDEMRSIPYEQYF,TGTGCCATCAGTGATGAGATGCGGAGTATCCCCTACGAGCAGTACTTC
-,few,TRBJ1-1,13,TRBV30,CAWSVAGLTEAFF,TGTGCCTGGAGTGTAGCGGGTCTCACTGAAGCTTTCTTT
TRBD1,many,TRBJ1-5,14,TRBV2,CASSEFRGGRPQHF,TGTGCCAGCAGTGAGTTTAGAGGGGGCAGGCCCCAGCATTTT
-,few,TRBJ1-1,14,TRBV9,CASSVDTMNTEAFF,TGTGCCAGCAGCGTAGACACCATGAACACTGAAGCTTTCTTT
-,many,TRBJ1-2,15,TRBV20-1,CSAAAMEGVRYGYTF,TGCAGTGCTGCGGCCATGGAGGGTGTTAGGTATGGCTACACCTTC
-,few,TRBJ2-7,14,TRBV27,CASSVGTEGWEQYF,TGTGCCAGCAGTGTCGGGACCGAAGGTTGGGAGCAGTACTTC
-,few,TRBJ2-2,13,TRBV6-4,CASSEGSTGELFF,TGTGCCAGCAGCGAAGGGAGTACCGGGGAGCTGTTTTTT
-,many,TRBJ2-7,13,TRBV2,CASTEGYRDEQYF,TGTGCCAGCACCGAAGGATACAGGGACGAGCAGTACTTC
TRBD2,many,TRBJ2-5,14,TRBV20-1,CSAPPGGAGETQYF,TGCAGTGCTCCCCCGGGAGGGGCCGGAGAGACCCAGTACTTC
-,few,TRBJ2-5,16,TRBV5-5,CASSLYDKGARETQYF,TGTGCCAGCAGCTTGTACGACAAAGGGGCGAGGGAGACCCAGTACTTC
-,many,TRBJ2-7,15,TRBV28,CASSLSLGYSYEQYF,TGTGCCAGCAGTTTATCCCTGGGATATTCCTACGAGCAGTACTTC
TRBD1,-,TRBJ2-5,14,TRBV7-2,CASSLTGGEEAQYF,TGTGCCAGCAGCTTAACAGGGGGCGAAGAGGCCCAGTACTTC
-,-,TRBJ2-2,16,TRBV19,CASSSRLVPFAGELFF,TGTGCCAGTAGTTCGAGACTAGTTCCGTTCGCCGGGGAGCTGTTTTTT
-,few,TRBJ2-2,12,TRBV28,CASNRARGELFF,TGTGCCAGCAATCGGGCGCGCGGGGAGCTGTTTTTT
-,few,TRBJ2-6,15,TRBV6-1,CASSPDHAGANVLTF,TGTGCCAGCAGTCCCGATCACGCCGGGGCCAACGTCCTGACTTTC
TRBD2,few,TRBJ2-7,15,TRBV28,CASSSRAGGSYEQYF,TGTGCCAGCAGTTCACGAGCGGGAGGTTCCTACGAGCAGTACTTC
TRBD2,-,TRBJ2-7,14,TRBV20-1,CSAKMTSDRKEQYF,TGCAGTGCTAAAATGACTAGCGATAGGAAGGAGCAGTACTTC
-,many,TRBJ1-1,15,TRBV5-1,CASSFRGEPNTEAFF,TGCGCCAGCAGCTTCAGGGGCGAACCTAACACTGAAGCTTTCTTT
-,many,TRBJ1-5,15,TRBV6-5,CASSSSGTSSQPQHF,TGTGCCAGCAGTTCCTCTGGGACAAGTTCCCAGCCCCAGCATTTT
-,many,TRBJ1-2,14,TRBV2,CASSDEQFNNGYTF,TGTGCCAGCAGTGATGAGCAGTTCAACAATGGCTACACCTTC
-,few,TRBJ2-2,15,TRBV7-6,CASSLRPGFTGELFF,TGTGCCAGCAGCTTAAGGCCGGGGTTCACCGGGGAGCTGTTTTTT
TRBD2,many,TRBJ2-5,16,TRBV7-7,CASSNLAGARQETQYF,TGTGCTAGCAGTAATTTAGCGGGAGCGAGGCAAGAGACCCAGTACTTC
-,many,TRBJ1-1,14,TRBV6-1,CASSGRVSSTEAFF,TGTGCCAGCAGCGGGAGGGTGTCGTCCACTGAAGCTTTCTTT
-,few,TRBJ2-7,17,TRBV6-1,CASSRRWASSISYEQYF,TGTGCCAGCAGCCGCCGGTGGGCTAGCAGCATTTCCTACGAGCAGTACTTC
-,few,TRBJ2-7,15,TRBV27,CASSLRMTSRYEQYF,TGTGCCAGCAGTTTACGCATGACTAGTCGGTACGAGCAGTACTTC